This TCR beta chain was observed in a study of blood T cell repertoires in COVID-19. On the study more broadly: Acute and convalescent COVID-19 samples came from the United States, Italy and Spain. PBMCs, B-cell-depleted T cells, or T cells were the source of the cDNA or gDNA that made up the material.

Enrolment of Seattle patients took place during active infection, and they were followed longitudinally. This clone was seen only once. Authors' processing steps: How many nucleated cells were present was estimated from reference gene primer amplification. Repertoires were generated with immunoSEQ multiplex PCR, while TCRdb's copy carries only in-frame clones and drops some. V and J calls and clone size come straight from that table; D and trimming were deduced from the DNA. The sample has 150,000 to 200,000 clones, under 85% seen once. Sequenced input: peripheral blood. The source of this sequence is a woman in her sixties or seventies with COVID-19, enrolled during active disease.

The CDR3 region is CASSSTSGTDTQYF. CDR3 nucleotide sequence: TGCGCCAGCAGCTCGACTAGCGGCACAGATACGCAGTATTTT. The J gene is TRBJ2-3, the V gene TRBV5-1, with 8 nucleotides matching TRBD2. Germline V CDR1 and CDR2: SGHRS, YFSETQ. This CDR3 is 14 amino acids long. Trimming removed 3 bases from V and 1 base from J; junction bases left unmatched: 1.